This entry describes one TCR beta chain. The PCR employed 60 Vbeta primers together with 13 Jbeta primers. Data came from immunoSEQ multiplex PCR; TCRdb stores just in-frame clones and leaves some out. Here the sample spans fewer than 250,000 clones, roughly 83% being singletons. The data belong to a study of cytomegalovirus exposure and HLA in healthy donors. CDR3 length: 14 amino acids. The J segment lost 9 bases and the V segment lost 0 bases, leaving 6 bases of the junction unmatched. The sequence was obtained from a woman between 50 and 59 years old in good health and CMV-seronegative. The sample consisted of PBMCs. The J gene is TRBJ2-1, the V gene TRBV5-7, with 7 bases fitting TRBD2. TRBV5-7 carries the ORF label, with uncertain function. The DNA of the CDR3 is TGTGCCAGCAGCTTGGGGCGGGGGTGGGTTGAGCAGTTCTTC. Encoded protein: CASSLGRGWVEQFF.